This TCR beta chain was observed in a study of cytomegalovirus exposure and HLA in healthy donors. Study at large: Across around 400 genotyped donors, approximately 80% landed in the Caucasian-associated ancestry cluster. Study-wide findings and caveats: Later findings reportedly placed an Asian-associated ancestry cluster below the approximately 630-donor mean for N-insertions.

Comment on this clone: As yet, its antigen is unknown.

Both 60 Vbeta primers and 13 Jbeta primers went into the PCR. Only in-frame clones appear in the TCRdb table, and some are missing; sequencing was by immunoSEQ multiplex PCR. The sample has 100,000 or so clones; roughly 15% are singletons. Trimming shortened V by 0 bases and J by 2 bases, and 11 bases separated the two germline ends. Germline CDR1 is MRHNA and CDR2 is SNTAGT. CDR3 size: 16 residues. The sequence derives from a female donor in good health and CMV-seronegative. The chain couples TRBV6-4 to TRBJ1-3; TRBD1 is a possible D gene (5 bases). The material sequenced was PBMCs. As DNA, the CDR3 is TGTGCCAGCAGTGACTCGAGGAGGGGAACTGGAAACACCATATATTTT. This translates into CASSDSRRGTGNTIYF.